The 14 T cell receptor beta chains below all came from one sample that was sequenced in a study of lymphopenia after photon versus proton radiotherapy (dated by TCRdb to between 2018 and 2021). To prepare the library, the immunoSEQ multiplex PCR assay was applied. As stored in TCRdb, this immuneACCESS dataset retains in-frame rearrangements with V and J assigned. A fraction of the clones does not appear; measured against another copy, unresolved V genes explain less than half of the discrepancy, and the remainder lacks a known reason. The sample table contains approximately 20,000 clones; only one count was recorded for 80% to 90% of them. The ten largest clonotypes hold approximately 11% of the sample. Material: peripheral blood, obtained from a patient treated with proton-based radiotherapy. These receptors came from a man aged 70-80 years with pancreatic cancer.

This chain joins TRBV15 and TRBJ1-4; TRBD1 is a possible D gene (6 bases). CDR3 size: 17 residues. Trimming left V 0 bases short and J 8 bases short, with 19 bases between. Germline V lookup: CDR1 LNHNV, CDR2 YYDKDF (reference sequence). The CDR3 region is CATSRDPFSGDKEKLFF. CDR3 coding DNA: TGTGCCACCAGCAGAGATCCTTTCTCGGGGGACAAAGAAAAACTGTTTTTT.

The chain uses TRBV19 and TRBJ1-2; the match to TRBD1 covers 8 bases. J was trimmed by 7 bases and V by 1 base; bases with no gene match: 8. This CDR3 region has 15 residues. Per the germline V gene, CDR1 is LNHDA and CDR2 is SQIVND (reference sequence). The CDR3 region is CASSIGGQASGGYTF. CDR3 nucleotide sequence: TGTGCCAGTAGTATAGGGGGACAGGCCTCCGGTGGCTACACCTTC.

CDR3 amino acids: CASSLGSSGSRTDTQYF. In nucleotides, the CDR3 is TGCGCCAGCAGCTTGGGATCTAGCGGGTCCCGTACAGATACGCAGTATTTT. The chain has TRBV5-1 and TRBJ2-3; 8 positions match TRBD2. Per germline, CDR1 SGHRS and CDR2 YFSETQ. This CDR3 spans 17 amino acids. V lost 0 bases, J lost 3 bases, and 9 bases stayed unmatched.

This clone was seen a handful of times. The rearrangement uses TRBV18 and TRBJ1-1; D is unresolved. The CDR3 covers 14 residues. Germline V gene sequence: CDR1 KGHSH, CDR2 LQKENI. The V end lost 0 bases, the J end lost 0 bases, and 5 bases lay between the germline ends. In DNA, the CDR3 is TGTGCCAGCTCACCACCGGCCGTGAACACTGAAGCTTTCTTT. Its translation: CASSPPAVNTEAFF.

The rearrangement links TRBV5-5 to TRBJ1-4; the D gene is possibly TRBD1 (5 bases). CDR1 is SGHKS and CDR2 is YYEKEE in the germline V gene (reference sequence). The CDR3 has 19 residues. The ends were cut back, 1 base at V and 4 bases at J, with 23 bases in the middle. Written as DNA, the CDR3 is TGTGCCAGCAGCTTGAGCGGCCAGGGCCAATTTAGTGATAATGAAAAACTGTTTTTT. It yields the protein CASSLSGQGQFSDNEKLFF.

This chain links TRBV7-8 with TRBJ2-5; D is possibly TRBD2 (6 bases). The V gene lost 5 bases and the J gene lost 5 bases, with 15 bases spanning the gap. CDR1 and CDR2 (germline): SGHVS, FQNEAQ. This CDR3 contains 14 residues. The chain's CDR3 is CASSLSAEGETQYF. Here the CDR3 DNA reads TGTGCCAGCAGCCTCTCAGCGGAGGGGGAGACCCAGTACTTC.

The chain couples TRBV4-1 to TRBJ1-2, with 12 bases fitting TRBD1. CDR3 length: 19 residues. J gave up 3 bases and V 1 base, and 12 bases lay outside the gene matches. Germline values: CDR1 MGHRA, CDR2 YSYEKL. The CDR3 spells CASSQALSGQGAPDYGYTF. The CDR3 nucleotides are TGCGCCAGCAGCCAAGCCCTATCGGGACAGGGGGCGCCTGACTATGGCTACACCTTC.

This chain joins TRBV10-1 and TRBJ2-2; no definite D call. Germline V lookup: CDR1 WNHNN, CDR2 SYGVQD (reference sequence). V shed 2 bases and J shed 8 bases, with 12 bases lying between them. The CDR3 covers 14 residues. CDR3 residues: CASSEQLQYGELFF. The CDR3 DNA reads as TGCGCCAGCAGTGAGCAACTGCAGTATGGGGAGCTGTTTTTT.

This clone was recorded once. J is TRBJ2-3 and V is TRBV9; D not certain. The CDR3 consists of 15 residues. V lost 0 bases and J lost 2, with 10 bases in between. Germline V gives CDR1 SGDLS, CDR2 YYNGEE. For the CDR3, the DNA is TGTGCCAGCAGCGTAGTCGGGCTAACCACAGATACGCAGTATTTT. Its translation is CASSVVGLTTDTQYF.

The rearrangement joins TRBV14 to TRBJ1-2; D not resolved. The V and J ends lost 6 bases and 8 bases respectively, with 16 bases between them. The CDR3 extends over 13 amino acids. Germline V CDR1 and CDR2: SGHDN, FVKESK. Here the CDR3 DNA reads TGTGCCAGCAGGGGCCGGGAGTGGCTCGGCTACACCTTC. This codes for CASRGREWLGYTF.

V gene TRBV7-2 combines with J gene TRBJ2-7; weak D call: TRBD1 (5 bases). The V end was cut by 1 base, the J end by 1 base, with 14 bases between. The germline gives CDR1 SGHTA, CDR2 FQGNSA. The CDR3 runs 16 residues. CDR3 protein: CASSLVGRVISYEQYF. The CDR3 DNA reads TGTGCCAGCAGCTTAGTAGGCAGGGTGATATCCTACGAGCAGTACTTC.

This chain joins TRBV27 and TRBJ1-1; D remains unclear. Trimming left V 0 bases short and J 4 bases short, with 0 bases between. The germline gives CDR1 MNHEY, CDR2 SMNVEV (reference sequence). This CDR3 is 11 amino acids long. As DNA, the CDR3 is TGTGCCAGCAGTTTATCCACTGAAGCTTTCTTT. Translating gives CASSLSTEAFF.

The chain employs TRBV7-8 and TRBJ1-5; TRBD1 might be the D (6 bases). The V gene lost 5 bases and the J gene lost 1 base, with 12 bases spanning the gap. CDR1 and CDR2 (germline): SGHVS, FQNEAQ. The CDR3 runs 15 residues. The DNA for the CDR3 is TGTGCCAGCAGCCCGTCCAGGGGAAGCAATCAGCCCCAGCATTTT. This translates into CASSPSRGSNQPQHF.

CDR3 sequence reads: CASAGEINTEAFF. CDR3 nucleotides: TGTGCCAGCGCGGGGGAAATTAACACTGAAGCTTTCTTT. The chain links TRBV2 to TRBJ1-1; perhaps TRBD1 as D (5 bases). Trimming shortened V by 8 bases and J by 2 bases, and 12 bases separated the two germline ends. Germline lookup yields CDR1 SNHLY and CDR2 FYNNEI. The CDR3 is 13 amino acids.